The rows below give T cell receptor beta chains drawn from one sample of a study of sequential checkpoint blockade in melanoma. Some clones are missing from TCRdb's copy, which holds only in-frame ones; the method was immunoSEQ multiplex PCR. The sample yields under 45,000 clones, 70% to 90% seen once. Sequenced material: CD8+ T cells sorted from blood (inferred from file names), taken from a patient given nivolumab and ipilimumab in sequence. These receptors all come from a human donor with melanoma. CDR3s include the opening cysteine and the closing phenylalanine or tryptophan. Each record gives: D gene, J gene, clone size, V gene, CDR3 length, CDR3 DNA, CDR3 protein. D genes are given only for firm matches. Clone size is given for some rows only: seen once, a few or many times, or a class if the clone is expanded.

d_call: -
j_call: TRBJ2-7
clone_size: -
v_call: TRBV5-6
cdr3_length: 15
cdr3_nt: TGTGCCAGCAGCAGGCGCCGGACTTTTAACTACGAGCAGTACTTC
cdr3_aa: CASSRRRTFNYEQYF

d_call: -
j_call: TRBJ2-1
clone_size: -
v_call: TRBV5-4
cdr3_length: 11
cdr3_nt: TGTGCCAGCAGCTTGTCCGATGAGCAGTTCTTC
cdr3_aa: CASSLSDEQFF

d_call: TRBD2
j_call: TRBJ2-7
clone_size: -
v_call: TRBV10-2
cdr3_length: 12
cdr3_nt: TGCGCCTGCCTGGGACTAGCCTACGAGCAGTACTTC
cdr3_aa: CACLGLAYEQYF

d_call: -
j_call: TRBJ2-1
clone_size: once
v_call: TRBV6-5
cdr3_length: 15
cdr3_nt: TGTGCCAGCAGTTATTTGCAGGGACTTGACAATGAGCAGTTCTTC
cdr3_aa: CASSYLQGLDNEQFF

d_call: -
j_call: TRBJ2-7
clone_size: -
v_call: TRBV25-1
cdr3_length: 12
cdr3_nt: TGTGCCAGCAGTGAGGGCTTCCTAGAGCAGTACTTC
cdr3_aa: CASSEGFLEQYF

d_call: -
j_call: TRBJ2-7
clone_size: -
v_call: TRBV2
cdr3_length: 16
cdr3_nt: TGTGCCAGCAGTTTATCCGGGAGTTCCATCTCCTACGAGCAGTACTTC
cdr3_aa: CASSLSGSSISYEQYF

d_call: TRBD2
j_call: TRBJ2-1
clone_size: -
v_call: TRBV10-2
cdr3_length: 15
cdr3_nt: TGCGCCAGCAGCCGAGGACTAGCGGGGGACAATGAGCAGTTCTTC
cdr3_aa: CASSRGLAGDNEQFF

d_call: -
j_call: TRBJ2-1
clone_size: -
v_call: TRBV9
cdr3_length: 17
cdr3_nt: TGTGCCAGCAGCGTAGAAGGGGGGGGGAGCTCCTACAATGAGCAGTTCTTC
cdr3_aa: CASSVEGGGSSYNEQFF

d_call: -
j_call: TRBJ1-1
clone_size: -
v_call: TRBV21-1
cdr3_length: 14
cdr3_nt: TGTGCCAGCAGCCAACGTGGAGAGAACACTGAAGCTTTCTTT
cdr3_aa: CASSQRGENTEAFF

d_call: -
j_call: TRBJ2-5
clone_size: -
v_call: TRBV10-3
cdr3_length: 14
cdr3_nt: TGTGCCATCAGTGAGACAGGACCCCAAGAGACCCAGTACTTC
cdr3_aa: CAISETGPQETQYF

d_call: -
j_call: TRBJ1-1
clone_size: -
v_call: TRBV7-6
cdr3_length: 13
cdr3_nt: TGTGCCAGCAGCTCACAGATGAACACTGAAGCTTTCTTT
cdr3_aa: CASSSQMNTEAFF

d_call: -
j_call: TRBJ2-5
clone_size: -
v_call: TRBV11-2
cdr3_length: 14
cdr3_nt: TGTGCCAGCAGCTTAGTAGGAGGGTGGGAGACCCAGTACTTC
cdr3_aa: CASSLVGGWETQYF

d_call: -
j_call: TRBJ1-5
clone_size: -
v_call: TRBV4-1
cdr3_length: 14
cdr3_nt: TGCGCCAGCAGCCAAACAGATAGCAATCAGCCCCAGCATTTT
cdr3_aa: CASSQTDSNQPQHF

d_call: -
j_call: TRBJ2-7
clone_size: -
v_call: TRBV9
cdr3_length: 13
cdr3_nt: TGTGCCAGCAGCGAGGCGGGCGGAGGGGAGCAGTACTTC
cdr3_aa: CASSEAGGGEQYF

d_call: TRBD1
j_call: TRBJ1-3
clone_size: once
v_call: TRBV30
cdr3_length: 15
cdr3_nt: TGTGCCTGGGGTCGGGACAGGGGTATCGGAAACACCATATATTTT
cdr3_aa: CAWGRDRGIGNTIYF

d_call: -
j_call: TRBJ2-3
clone_size: -
v_call: TRBV4-2
cdr3_length: 16
cdr3_nt: TGTGCCAGCAGCCAAGATGGGACGGGAGCGGTAGATACGCAGTATTTT
cdr3_aa: CASSQDGTGAVDTQYF

d_call: -
j_call: TRBJ1-3
clone_size: -
v_call: TRBV9
cdr3_length: 16
cdr3_nt: TGTGCCAGCAGCCCTTCTCCGGGGGGGCATGGAAACACCATATATTTT
cdr3_aa: CASSPSPGGHGNTIYF

d_call: TRBD1
j_call: TRBJ2-7
clone_size: -
v_call: TRBV7-6
cdr3_length: 14
cdr3_nt: TGTGCCAGCAGCTCCCGGGACAGGGGGCACGAGCAGTACTTC
cdr3_aa: CASSSRDRGHEQYF